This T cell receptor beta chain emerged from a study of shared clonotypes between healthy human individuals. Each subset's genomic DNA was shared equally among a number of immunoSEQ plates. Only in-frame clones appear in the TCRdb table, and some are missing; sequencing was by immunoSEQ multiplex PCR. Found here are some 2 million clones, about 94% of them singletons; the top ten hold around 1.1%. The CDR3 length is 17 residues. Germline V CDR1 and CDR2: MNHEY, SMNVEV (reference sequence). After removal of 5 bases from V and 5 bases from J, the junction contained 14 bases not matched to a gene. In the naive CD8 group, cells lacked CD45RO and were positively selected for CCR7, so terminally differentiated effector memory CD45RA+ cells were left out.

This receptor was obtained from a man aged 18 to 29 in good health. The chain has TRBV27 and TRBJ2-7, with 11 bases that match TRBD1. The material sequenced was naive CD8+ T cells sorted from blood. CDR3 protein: CASSPQAWTGGRDEQYF. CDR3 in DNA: TGTGCCAGCAGTCCTCAGGCCTGGACAGGGGGCAGGGACGAGCAGTACTTC.